This TCR beta chain originates from a study of CD8+ T cells in alopecia areata. This clone was counted a single time. Its target is not known. Notes on the study in general: Sharing of TCRs across patients appeared less clear than in mice, possibly for HLA-related reasons. An increase in clonality over normal scalp was evident in lesional scalp, especially alopecia totalis/universalis.

Investigators isolated RNA and reverse transcribed it into cDNA to act as the sequencing template. TCRdb's copy holds only in-frame clones and misses some; the assay was immunoSEQ multiplex PCR. Seen here are more than 95,000 clones, 40% to 55% observed once, and the top ten hold over 9.5%. CDR1 is PRHDT, CDR2 FYEKMQ, per germline (reference sequence). The CDR3 is 14 amino acids. V lost 5 bases, J lost 1 base, and 11 bases lay in between. The chain couples TRBV13 to TRBJ1-1, with a tentative D call TRBD1 (5 bases). This clonotype originated in a human donor with alopecia areata. The specimen sequenced was NKG2D-low CD8+ T cells sorted from blood. CDR3 region: CASSPREPNTEAFF. The DNA of the CDR3 is TGTGCCAGCAGCCCCAGGGAACCGAACACTGAAGCTTTCTTT.